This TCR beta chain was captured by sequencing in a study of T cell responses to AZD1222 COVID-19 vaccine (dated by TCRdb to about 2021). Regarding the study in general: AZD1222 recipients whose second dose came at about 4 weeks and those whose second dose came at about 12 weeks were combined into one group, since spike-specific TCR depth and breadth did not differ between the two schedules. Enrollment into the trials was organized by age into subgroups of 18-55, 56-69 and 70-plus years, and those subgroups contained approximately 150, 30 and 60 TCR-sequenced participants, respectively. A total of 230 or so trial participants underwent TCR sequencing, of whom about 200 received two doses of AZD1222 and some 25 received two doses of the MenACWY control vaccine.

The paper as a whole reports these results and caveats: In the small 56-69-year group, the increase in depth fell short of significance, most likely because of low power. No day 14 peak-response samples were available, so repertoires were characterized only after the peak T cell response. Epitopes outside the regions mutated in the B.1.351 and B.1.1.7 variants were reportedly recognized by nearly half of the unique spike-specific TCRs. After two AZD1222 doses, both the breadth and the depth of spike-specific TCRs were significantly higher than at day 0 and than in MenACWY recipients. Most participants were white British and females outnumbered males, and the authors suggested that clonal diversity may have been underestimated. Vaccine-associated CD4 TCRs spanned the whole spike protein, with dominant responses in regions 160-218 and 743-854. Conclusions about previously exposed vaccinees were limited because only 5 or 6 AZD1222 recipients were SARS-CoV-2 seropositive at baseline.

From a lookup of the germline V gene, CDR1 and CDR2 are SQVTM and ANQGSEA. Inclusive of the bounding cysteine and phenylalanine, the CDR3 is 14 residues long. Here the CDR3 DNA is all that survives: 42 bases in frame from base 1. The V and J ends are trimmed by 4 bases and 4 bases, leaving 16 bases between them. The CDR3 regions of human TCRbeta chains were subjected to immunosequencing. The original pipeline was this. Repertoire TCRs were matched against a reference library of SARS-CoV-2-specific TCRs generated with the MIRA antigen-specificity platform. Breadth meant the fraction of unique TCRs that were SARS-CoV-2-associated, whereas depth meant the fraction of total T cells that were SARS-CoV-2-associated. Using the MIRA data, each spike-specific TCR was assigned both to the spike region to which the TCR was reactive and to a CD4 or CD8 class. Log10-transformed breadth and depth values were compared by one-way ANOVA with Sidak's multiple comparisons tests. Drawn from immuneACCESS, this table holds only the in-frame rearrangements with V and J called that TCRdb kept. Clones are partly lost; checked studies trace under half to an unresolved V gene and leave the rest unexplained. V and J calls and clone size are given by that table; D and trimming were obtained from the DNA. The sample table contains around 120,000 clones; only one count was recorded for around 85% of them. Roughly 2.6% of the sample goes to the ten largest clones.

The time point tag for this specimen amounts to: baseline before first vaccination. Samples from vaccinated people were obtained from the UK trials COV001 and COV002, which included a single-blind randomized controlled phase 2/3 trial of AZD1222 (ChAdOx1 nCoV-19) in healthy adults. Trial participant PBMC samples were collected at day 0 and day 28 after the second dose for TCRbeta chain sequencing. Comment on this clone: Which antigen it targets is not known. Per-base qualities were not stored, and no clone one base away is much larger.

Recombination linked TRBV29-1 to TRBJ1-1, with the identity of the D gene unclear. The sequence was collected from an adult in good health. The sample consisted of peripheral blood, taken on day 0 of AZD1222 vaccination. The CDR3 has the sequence CSVGAPSGPTEAFF. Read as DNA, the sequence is TGCAGCGTTGGCGCACCCAGCGGGCCCACTGAAGCTTTCTTT. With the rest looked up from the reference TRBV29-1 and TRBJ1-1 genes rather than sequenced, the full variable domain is SAVISQKPSRDICQRGTSLTIQCQVDSQVTMMFWYRQQPGQSLTLIATANQGSEATYESGFVIDKFPISRPNLTFSTLTVSNMSPEDSSIYLCSVGAPSGPTEAFFGQGTRLTVV.